The 5 T cell receptor beta chains reported below all come from one sample, sequenced in a study of T cell responses to AZD1222 COVID-19 vaccine. Clones were sequenced by immunoSEQ multiplex PCR, and TCRdb holds only the in-frame ones, with some missing. The repertoire consists of 95,000 to 110,000 clones, with roughly 90% occurring once and the leading ten covering under 10%. Material: peripheral blood, obtained 28 days after the second AZD1222 dose. The receptors were gathered from an adult who received the AZD1222 COVID-19 vaccine.

This chain uses TRBV4-2 with TRBJ1-6, with D unresolved. CDR3 length equals 12 residues. The germline V and J ends were trimmed by 1 base and 9 bases, with 4 bases remaining between them. In germline, CDR1 is LGHNA, CDR2 YNFKEQ. CDR3 sequence (DNA): TGTGCCAGCAGCCAAGGGTCTTCACCCCTCCACTTT. Its protein product is CASSQGSSPLHF.

V gene TRBV6-2 or TRBV6-3 combines with J gene TRBJ2-2, with D perhaps TRBD1 (6 bases). The length of the CDR3 is 14 residues. Germline V gene sequence: CDR1 MNHEY, CDR2 SVGEGT. Trimming stripped 5 bases from V and 5 bases from J, with 12 bases between. Written as DNA, the CDR3 is TGTGCCAGCAGTACAGGGTCTCAGACCGGGGAGCTGTTTTTT. Protein: CASSTGSQTGELFF.

J is TRBJ2-1 and V is TRBV11-1, with D unclear. CDR3 length: 12 residues. The germline V and J ends were trimmed by 5 bases and 8 bases, with 10 bases remaining between them. CDR1 is SGHAT and CDR2 is FQDESV in the germline V gene (reference sequence). The DNA of the CDR3 is TGTGCCAGCAGCCCCGAAGGAGATGAGCAGTTCTTC. Protein product: CASSPEGDEQFF.

The V call is TRBV28, the J call TRBJ2-7; 11 bases fit TRBD2. Trimming at V came to 8 bases and at J to 0 bases, leaving 0 bases not matched to a gene. CDR1 MDHEN and CDR2 SYDVKM come from the germline V gene. The length of the CDR3 is 13 residues. The chain's CDR3 is CASGTSGSYEQYF. CDR3 coding DNA: TGTGCCAGCGGGACTAGCGGCTCCTACGAGCAGTACTTC. Drawing the rest from reference TRBV28 and TRBJ2-7, the complete variable domain is DVKVTQSSRYLVKRTGEKVFLECVQDMDHENMFWYRQDPGLGLRLIYFSYDVKMKEKGDIPEGYSVSREKKERFSLILESASTNQTSMYLCASGTSGSYEQYFGPGTRLTVT.

The chain uses TRBV3-1 (or the pseudogene TRBV3-2) and TRBJ1-2; D uncertain. There are 15 residues in the CDR3. Germline loops: CDR1 LGHDT, CDR2 YNNKEL (reference sequence). V was pared by 4 bases and J by 6 bases, with 18 bases between. CDR3 region: CASSPTNRIPDGYTF. The CDR3 nucleotides are TGTGCCAGCAGCCCGACAAACAGAATTCCTGATGGCTACACCTTC.